The 14 T cell receptor beta chains below were found in one sample sequenced in a study of control samples from healthy donors and cancer patients. TCRdb's copy holds only in-frame clones and misses some; the assay was immunoSEQ multiplex PCR. The repertoire has around 75,000 clones, around 92% of them found once; the top ten carry about 5.6%. The sequenced sample was blood. Receptor source: a woman aged 60 to 75 in good health.

This chain links TRBV2 with TRBJ2-7; D gene uncertain. The CDR3 consists of 11 residues. The germline V gene has CDR1 SNHLY and CDR2 FYNNEI. V gave up 4 bases and J gave up 3 bases, with 4 bases separating them. The CDR3 region is CASSAYYEQYF. The DNA of the CDR3 is TGTGCCAGCAGTGCGTACTACGAGCAGTACTTC.

The rearrangement links TRBV28 to TRBJ2-3; 7 bases match TRBD2. The CDR3 is 14 amino acids. The ends lost 6 bases at V and 3 bases at J; junction bases unmatched: 6. The V gene's germline CDR1 is MDHEN and CDR2 SYDVKM. CDR3 protein: CASSQAGRTDTQYF. The DNA for the CDR3 is TGTGCCAGCAGCCAAGCGGGGAGGACAGATACGCAGTATTTT.

The V call is TRBV27, the J call TRBJ2-1; D is unclear. V lost 6 bases and J lost 3, with 18 bases in between. Germline CDR1 and CDR2: MNHEY and SMNVEV (reference sequence). The CDR3 covers 16 residues. CDR3 bases: TGTGCCAGCAGCCCCCTCCGAGGCGACGACTACAATGAGCAGTTCTTC. Amino acids: CASSPLRGDDYNEQFF.

The gene calls are TRBV7-6 and TRBJ2-7; no clear D gene. The CDR3 has 13 residues. V was shortened by 3 bases and J by 7 bases, with 13 bases between the two germline ends. Germline loops: CDR1 SGHVS, CDR2 FNYEAQ. The CDR3: CASSFARFQEQYF. The DNA for the CDR3 is TGTGCCAGCAGCTTCGCCAGGTTCCAAGAGCAGTACTTC.

The chain recombines TRBV7-3 with TRBJ2-2; D is perhaps TRBD2 (5 bases). CDR3 length: 17 residues. Trimming stripped 1 base from V and 4 bases from J, with 16 bases between. Germline V CDR1 and CDR2: SGHTA, FQGTGA. The chain's CDR3 is CASSLMGSPGGTGELFF. The CDR3 DNA follows: TGTGCCAGCAGCTTAATGGGGAGCCCTGGTGGCACCGGGGAGCTGTTTTTT.

V usage is TRBV11-2 and J usage is TRBJ1-2, with D possibly matching TRBD1 (5 bases). The CDR3 totals 13 residues. The ends were cut back, 7 bases at V and 7 bases at J, with 16 bases in the middle. Germline V gene data show CDR1 as SGHAT and CDR2 as FQNNGV. The CDR3 nucleotides are TGTGCCAGCATAAAATTGGGCGGGGGTGGCTACACCTTC. Encoded protein: CASIKLGGGGYTF.

This chain connects TRBV7-6 to TRBJ2-3, with 7 bases that match TRBD2. The CDR3 covers 16 residues. The germline V gene encodes CDR1 SGHVS and CDR2 FNYEAQ. V lost 3 bases and J lost 4; bases outside the gene matches: 10. The CDR3 loop is CASSFLAGELADTQYF. CDR3 DNA: TGTGCCAGCAGCTTCCTCGCGGGAGAGTTGGCAGATACGCAGTATTTT.

This sequence joins TRBV6-5 and TRBJ1-1, with 8 positions matching TRBD1. Germline CDR1 reads MNHEY; CDR2 reads SVGAGI. This CDR3 contains 13 residues. J lost 6 bases, V lost 6 bases, and 6 bases had no gene match. CDR3 nucleotides: TGTGCCAGCAGCTTCGACAGGGGCCCTGAAGCTTTCTTT. Protein sequence: CASSFDRGPEAFF.

The chain carries TRBV18 and TRBJ1-4; D unresolved. CDR1 is KGHSH, CDR2 LQKENI, per germline. The CDR3 has 13 amino acids. The V end lost 4 bases, the J end lost 5 bases, and 8 bases lay between the germline ends. CDR3 in DNA: TGTGCCAGCTCACTCGGTTTGAATGAAAAACTGTTTTTT. Encoded protein: CASSLGLNEKLFF.

This rearrangement joins TRBV3-1 (or the pseudogene TRBV3-2) to TRBJ2-5; D is possibly TRBD2 (5 bases). Trimming removed 1 base from V and 5 bases from J, with 11 bases in between. Germline CDR1 reads LGHDT; CDR2 reads YNNKEL (reference sequence). There are 14 residues in the CDR3. The CDR3, as DNA: TGTGCCAGCAGCCAAGTTGGAGGACGGGAGACCCAGTACTTC. Protein product: CASSQVGGRETQYF.

The V gene is TRBV3-1 (or the pseudogene TRBV3-2), the J gene TRBJ1-1; 10 bases align to TRBD1. The CDR3 sequence is 15 residues long. Germline loops: CDR1 LGHDT, CDR2 YNNKEL (reference sequence). J was trimmed by 1 base and V by 4 bases; bases with no gene match: 3. Written as DNA, the CDR3 is TGTGCCAGCAGCCGAAGGACAGGGGGGAACACTGAAGCTTTCTTT. Encoded protein: CASSRRTGGNTEAFF.

The chain joins TRBV10-3 to TRBJ1-6; possibly TRBD1 for D (6 bases). The CDR3 covers 14 residues. Trimming removed 5 bases from V and 9 bases from J, with 14 bases in between. Germline assignment: CDR1 ENHRY and CDR2 SYGVKD. The CDR3, as DNA: TGTGCCATCAGTAAAGGGGGAATAGTTTCACCCCTCCACTTT. Its translation is CAISKGGIVSPLHF.

The V and J genes are TRBV6-4 and TRBJ1-5, with 9 bases aligning to TRBD1. The germline CDR1 and CDR2 sequences are MRHNA and SNTAGT. This CDR3 is 20 amino acids long. V shed 0 bases, J shed 5 bases, and the junction held 17 bases outside the gene matches. The CDR3 DNA follows: TGTGCCAGCAGTGACTCGGCCCTGATGGACAGGGGCTGTCCCCATCAGCCCCAGCATTTT. Encoded protein: CASSDSALMDRGCPHQPQHF.

The chain carries TRBV7-8 and TRBJ1-5, with D uncertain. V dropped 5 bases and J dropped 1 base, with 15 bases sitting between them. The CDR3 runs 16 residues. Germline CDR1 reads SGHVS; CDR2 reads FQNEAQ. The CDR3 reads CASSPIQSLSNQPQHF. The CDR3 bases are TGTGCCAGCAGCCCCATACAGTCTTTAAGCAATCAGCCCCAGCATTTT.